The entry that follows covers one T cell receptor (beta chain) sequence. Study processing details: For nucleated cells, counts were estimated from reference gene primer amplification. Method: immunoSEQ multiplex PCR; TCRdb's copy keeps in-frame clones and lacks some. V and J calls plus clone size are reproduced from that table; the DNA served to infer D and trimming. In the table there are about 71,000 clones, 90% of which are singletons. The entry originates in a study of blood T cell repertoires in COVID-19. On the study more broadly: The United States, Italy and Spain provided the acute and convalescent COVID-19 samples. The cDNA or gDNA used as material had been derived from T cells, B-cell-depleted T cells, or PBMCs.

Germline V gene data show CDR1 as KGHSH and CDR2 as LQKENI. V lost 6 bases, J lost 0 bases, and 4 bases stayed unmatched. This CDR3 comprises 14 residues. The chain has TRBV18 and TRBJ1-2, with TRBD1 identical over 7 bases. This sequence originates from a woman aged 18-35 years with acute or convalescent COVID-19. The specimen was peripheral blood. CDR3 residues: CASSQGTANYGYTF. The CDR3 nucleotides read TGTGCCAGCTCGCAGGGGACAGCTAACTATGGCTACACCTTC. Full variable domain (outside the CDR3, taken from reference TRBV18 and TRBJ1-2): NAGVMQNPRHLVRRRGQEARLRCSPMKGHSHVYWYRQLPEEGLKFMVYLQKENIIDESGMPKERFSAEFPKEGPSILRIQQVVRGDSAAYFCASSQGTANYGYTFGSGTRLTVV.